One sample yielded the 23 T cell receptor beta chains listed below, sequenced in a study of CD8 T cells in ankylosing spondylitis. TCRdb reanalysed the 5' RACE reads using MiXCR and keeps one entry per CDR3 protein. The table lists 100,000 to 150,000 distinct CDR3 sequences, around 7% of them singletons, with 12% in the top ten. Sequenced: blood, either unsorted or a sorted T cell fraction (not recorded which). The receptors originated from a male donor with ankylosing spondylitis or in good health (not recorded which).

Ten or more counts support this clonotype. The V and J genes are TRBV5-6 and TRBJ2-6; D perhaps matches TRBD1 (5 bases). Trimming took off 1 base at V and 3 bases at J, with 14 bases between the two ends. Germline V lookup: CDR1 SGHDT, CDR2 YYEEEE. The CDR3 is 17 amino acids. CDR3 DNA sequence: TGTGCCAGCAGCTTGATACAGGCGGTCGATGGGGCCAACGTCCTGACTTTC. Protein sequence: CASSLIQAVDGANVLTF.

The genes are TRBV20-1 and TRBJ1-2; D is uncertain. Trimming shortened V by 2 bases and J by 7 bases, and 8 bases separated the two germline ends. CDR1 is DFQATT, CDR2 SNEGSKA, per germline (reference sequence). The CDR3 extends over 11 amino acids. The CDR3 sequence: CSARPRTGYTF. The CDR3 DNA reads TGCAGTGCTAGACCCAGAACTGGCTACACCTTC.

In this sample, this clonotype turned up many times. CDR3 bases: TGCGCCAGCAGCACCCGACAGGGCGCACCCTACGAGCAGTACTTC. This translates into CASSTRQGAPYEQYF. The chain has TRBV5-1 and TRBJ2-7, with TRBD1 identical over 7 bases. Germline CDR1 reads SGHRS; CDR2 reads YFSETQ. The trim removed 4 bases at V and 2 bases at J, leaving 9 bases unmatched. The CDR3 is made up of 15 amino acids.

This clonotype showed up many times. This chain connects TRBV29-1 to TRBJ1-2; D unresolved. CDR3 length equals 12 residues. Germline assignment: CDR1 SQVTM and CDR2 ANQGSEA. Deletions cut 4 bases from V and 0 bases from J, with 6 bases between. The CDR3 spells CSVAASNYGYTF. The CDR3 DNA follows: TGCAGCGTTGCGGCATCTAACTATGGCTACACCTTC.

This clonotype was seen a handful of times. The V and J genes are TRBV30 and TRBJ1-2; perhaps TRBD1 as D (6 bases). CDR1 is GTSNPN and CDR2 is SVGIG in the germline V gene (reference sequence). The V end lost 5 bases, the J end lost 0 bases, and 22 bases lay between the germline ends. CDR3 length: 17 residues. Written as DNA, the CDR3 is TGTGCCTGGTCACCAGGGGCCCTACTCCCAACTAACTATGGCTACACCTTC. It encodes CAWSPGALLPTNYGYTF.

This clonotype was seen at least ten times. The chain links TRBV5-1 to TRBJ1-2; 7 bases are shared with TRBD1. Looked up from germline, CDR1 is SGHRS and CDR2 is YFSETQ. Trimming removed 4 bases from V and 6 bases from J; junction bases left unmatched: 15. This CDR3 contains 16 residues. CDR3 bases: TGCGCCAGCAGCGCCGGGGCAGGGGGTTTCAAGGATGGCTACACCTTC. This gives the protein CASSAGAGGFKDGYTF. The full variable domain, completed using reference TRBV5-1 and TRBJ1-2, is KAGVTQTPRYLIKTRGQQVTLSCSPISGHRSVSWYQQTPGQGLQFLFEYFSETQRNKGNFPGRFSGRQFSNSRSEMNVSTLELGDSALYLCASSAGAGGFKDGYTFGSGTRLTVV.

This clonotype was seen many times. V gene TRBV7-2 combines with J gene TRBJ1-2; D remains ambiguous. The V gene lost 2 bases and the J gene lost 4 bases, with 5 bases spanning the gap. The CDR3 is made up of 12 amino acids. CDR1 is SGHTA, CDR2 FQGNSA, per germline. The CDR3 nucleotides are TGTGCCAGCAGCTTACTGTCCTATGGCTACACCTTC. It codes for CASSLLSYGYTF.

This clonotype was detected many times. This chain uses TRBV29-1 with TRBJ1-5, with TRBD1 as a possible D gene (5 bases). Germline CDR1 reads SQVTM; CDR2 reads ANQGSEA. This CDR3 contains 14 residues. V lost 4 bases and J lost 5, with 15 bases in between. The CDR3 DNA is TGCAGCGTTGCTACGGGGGGTCTTGATCAGCCCCAGCATTTT. Its translation is CSVATGGLDQPQHF. Full variable domain (outside the CDR3, taken from reference TRBV29-1 and TRBJ1-5): SAVISQKPSRDICQRGTSLTIQCQVDSQVTMMFWYRQQPGQSLTLIATANQGSEATYESGFVIDKFPISRPNLTFSTLTVSNMSPEDSSIYLCSVATGGLDQPQHFGDGTRLSIL.

This clonotype was seen ten or more times. This chain links TRBV6-2 or TRBV6-3 with TRBJ2-1, with D perhaps matching TRBD2 (7 bases). CDR3 length: 17 amino acids. The V and J ends lost 6 bases and 4 bases respectively, with 22 bases between them. Germline CDR1 reads MNHEY; CDR2 reads SVGEGT. The chain's CDR3 is CASSQRGGGSFYNEQFF. In DNA, the CDR3 is TGTGCCAGCAGCCAGAGGGGCGGGGGCTCTTTTTACAATGAGCAGTTCTTC.

This clonotype was recorded many times. V is TRBV15 and J is TRBJ2-3; TRBD2 might be the D (5 bases). The CDR3 totals 14 residues. Germline CDR1 and CDR2: LNHNV and YYDKDF (reference sequence). Trimming cost V 0 bases and J 5 bases, with 9 bases left between them. DNA for the CDR3: TGTGCCACCAGCAGAGATGAGGCGGGAGATACGCAGTATTTT. Translated, it gives CATSRDEAGDTQYF.

In this sample, this clonotype turned up many times. The V gene is TRBV9, the J gene TRBJ2-3; D possibly matches TRBD1 or TRBD2 (6 bases each). This CDR3 is built from 15 residues. Trimming took 3 bases from V and 2 from J, leaving 13 bases between them. Germline CDR1 and CDR2: SGDLS and YYNGEE. The CDR3 sequence: CASSASGAVTDTQYF. For the CDR3, the DNA is TGTGCCAGCAGCGCGTCGGGGGCCGTCACAGATACGCAGTATTTT. Full variable domain (outside the CDR3, taken from reference TRBV9 and TRBJ2-3): DSGVTQTPKHLITATGQRVTLRCSPRSGDLSVYWYQQSLDQGLQFLIQYYNGEERAKGNILERFSAQQFPDLHSELNLSSLELGDSALYFCASSASGAVTDTQYFGPGTRLTVL.

This clonotype came up many times. The chain uses TRBV29-1 and TRBJ2-2; TRBD1 matches 8 bases. The CDR3 has 13 amino acids. Per germline, CDR1 SQVTM and CDR2 ANQGSEA. The junction had 6 bases not matched to a gene; V was cut back by 8 bases and J by 4 bases. DNA of the CDR3: TGCAGCTTCAGAGGGACAGGCACCGGGGAGCTGTTTTTT. Translated, it gives CSFRGTGTGELFF.

At least ten counts were recorded for this clonotype. The chain links TRBV5-1 to TRBJ1-1, with D perhaps matching TRBD1 (5 bases). V gave up 0 bases and J gave up 2 bases, with 14 bases separating them. This CDR3 has 16 amino acids. Per germline, CDR1 SGHRS and CDR2 YFSETQ. In DNA form, the CDR3 reads TGCGCCAGCAGCTTGGAAGGCGGGACGGGCAACACTGAAGCTTTCTTT. Protein: CASSLEGGTGNTEAFF.

This clonotype has at least ten counts. V gene TRBV29-1 combines with J gene TRBJ2-7; 8 positions agree with TRBD1. Germline V gene data show CDR1 as SQVTM and CDR2 as ANQGSEA. The CDR3 totals 13 residues. The V gene end was trimmed by 6 bases and the J gene end by 2 bases; junction bases not matched to a gene: 6. In nucleotides, the CDR3 is TGCAGCGTCAAGACAGGGGCGACCTACGAGCAGTACTTC. Its translation is CSVKTGATYEQYF.

In this sample, this clonotype turned up many times. The V and J genes are TRBV10-3 and TRBJ2-5; 9 nucleotides align to TRBD2. Germline CDR1 is ENHRY and CDR2 is SYGVKD. The J segment lost 1 base and the V segment lost 6 bases, leaving 3 bases of the junction unmatched. The length of the CDR3 is 14 residues. CDR3 nucleotide sequence: TGTGCCATCAGCAGGCGGGGGGGCCAAGAGACCCAGTACTTC. Translation: CAISRRGGQETQYF.

This clonotype was found many times. Sequence at one end of the junction differs from germline and may be a read error. J is TRBJ2-1 and V is TRBV12-3 or TRBV12-4; D is undetermined. The CDR3 is 13 amino acids. The CDR3 bases are TGCGCCAGCAGCTTGTCGCGGTACAATGAGCAGTTCTTC. It translates to CASSLSRYNEQFF.

This clonotype was observed a handful of times. The gene calls are TRBV29-1 and TRBJ1-1, with 7 bases aligning to TRBD1. Germline V gene lookup returns CDR1 SQVTM and CDR2 ANQGSEA. The trim removed 7 bases at V and 1 base at J, leaving 3 bases unmatched. There are 12 residues in the CDR3. The CDR3 spells CSAGQRNTEAFF. The CDR3 DNA reads as TGCAGCGCGGGACAGAGGAACACTGAAGCTTTCTTT.

At least ten counts were recorded for this clonotype. The chain employs TRBV5-1 and TRBJ2-7; D is possibly TRBD2 (6 bases). The length of the CDR3 is 16 residues. The germline V gene encodes CDR1 SGHRS and CDR2 YFSETQ. V lost 1 base and J lost 0, with 14 bases in between. The CDR3 DNA follows: TGCGCCAGCAGCTTGCCGCTTTCGGGAGACTCCTACGAGCAGTACTTC. It is translated as CASSLPLSGDSYEQYF.

This clonotype was seen repeatedly, ten times or more. V is TRBV4-2 and J is TRBJ2-1, with 13 bases aligning to TRBD2. The CDR3 contains 15 residues. After removal of 3 bases from V and 8 bases from J, the junction contained 4 bases not matched to a gene. Germline V gene lookup returns CDR1 LGHNA and CDR2 YNFKEQ. This CDR3 reads CASSQRTSGSDEQFF. The CDR3 DNA sequence: TGTGCCAGCAGCCAGAGGACTAGCGGGAGCGATGAGCAGTTCTTC.

In regard to this clonotype: A junction boundary mismatches the germline segment, possibly from a read error. The rearrangement joins TRBV5-1 to TRBJ1-5, with D unclear. CDR3 size: 14 residues. CDR1 and CDR2 from the germline V gene are SGHRS and YFSETQ. The CDR3 nucleotides are TGCGCCAGCAGCTTGGAGGGTAGCAATCAGCCCCAGCGTTTT. This gives the protein CASSLEGSNQPQRF.

The rearrangement joins TRBV4-2 to TRBJ2-7; tentative D call: TRBD1 (5 bases). Trimming shortened V by 4 bases and J by 0 bases, and 10 bases separated the two germline ends. There are 14 residues in the CDR3. CDR1 LGHNA and CDR2 YNFKEQ come from the germline V gene. The CDR3 DNA is TGTGCCAGCAGCCTGGGGCTTATCTCCTACGAGCAGTACTTC. This translates into CASSLGLISYEQYF.

At least ten counts were recorded for this clonotype. The chain recombines TRBV25-1 with TRBJ2-1; D remains ambiguous. CDR1 is MGHDK, CDR2 SYGVNS, per germline. V lost 3 bases and J lost 0, with 6 bases in between. The CDR3 is 14 amino acids. CDR3 nucleotide sequence: TGTGCCAGCAGTGACAGCTACTCCTACAATGAGCAGTTCTTC. Translating gives CASSDSYSYNEQFF.

This clonotype has a count of ten or more. The chain links TRBV5-1 to TRBJ2-5; TRBD1 matches 7 bases. This CDR3 spans 14 amino acids. Per the germline V gene, CDR1 is SGHRS and CDR2 is YFSETQ. V shed 2 bases, J shed 5 bases, and the junction held 6 bases outside the gene matches. The CDR3 protein is CASSFQGVMETQYF. Here the CDR3 DNA reads TGCGCCAGCAGCTTCCAGGGGGTGATGGAGACCCAGTACTTC.